These T cell receptor beta chains were read from a single sample in a study of a mutant IDH1 vaccine in newly diagnosed glioma. These TCRs are of unknown antigen specificity. Libraries were prepared by immunoSEQ multiplex PCR; TCRdb keeps only in-frame clonotypes and omits some of them. The profile covers about 50,000 clones, with almost 95% appearing a single time and approximately 2.5% taken by the ten largest. Sequenced here: PBMCs, sampled from a glioma patient whose treatment included an IDH1 peptide vaccine. The origin of the receptors is a man between 50 and 59 years old with glioma. Both conserved end residues are trimmed from each CDR3. The D gene is left open where the match is weak.

d_call: NA
v_call: TRBV6-6
cdr3_aa: ASSRDISGNTIY

d_call: TRBD1
v_call: TRBV7-6
cdr3_aa: ASSLGSRGTSSYEQY

d_call: NA
v_call: TRBV27
cdr3_aa: ASRLTQGSYGYT

d_call: NA
v_call: TRBV5-4
cdr3_aa: ASSLFASLEAF

d_call: NA
v_call: TRBV20-1
cdr3_aa: SARNEQF

d_call: TRBD2
v_call: TRBV4-2
cdr3_aa: ASSLLPGTSGGDTQY

d_call: TRBD2
v_call: TRBV27
cdr3_aa: ASSFIAGSDYNEQF

d_call: NA
v_call: TRBV7-9
cdr3_aa: ASQGTDTQY

d_call: TRBD2
v_call: TRBV7-2
cdr3_aa: ASSLVAGYTDTQY

d_call: NA
v_call: TRBV5-1
cdr3_aa: ASSPSTGGYT

d_call: NA
v_call: TRBV15
cdr3_aa: ATSRELATSYNEQF

d_call: TRBD2
v_call: TRBV5-4
cdr3_aa: ASSLRTSAADTQY

d_call: NA
v_call: TRBV9
cdr3_aa: ASSGGWSGNTIY

d_call: NA
v_call: TRBV27
cdr3_aa: ASRVRGVYDEQY

d_call: TRBD1
v_call: TRBV29-1
cdr3_aa: SVGLRGRGTEAF

d_call: TRBD2
v_call: TRBV29-1
cdr3_aa: SVETSGYSYEQY

d_call: NA
v_call: TRBV7-8
cdr3_aa: ASSLARGRPRY

d_call: NA
v_call: TRBV5-1
cdr3_aa: ASSLAQDYVDGYT

d_call: NA
v_call: TRBV2
cdr3_aa: ASRREGTGELF

d_call: TRBD2
v_call: TRBV4-3
cdr3_aa: ASSQWTSGQETQY

d_call: TRBD2
v_call: TRBV4-2
cdr3_aa: ASSRDYTRANTGELF

d_call: NA
v_call: TRBV30
cdr3_aa: AWSVSWVGMQY

d_call: NA
v_call: TRBV9
cdr3_aa: ASSLSLDDGETQY

d_call: NA
v_call: TRBV29-1
cdr3_aa: SVEVWGEQY

d_call: NA
v_call: TRBV7-9
cdr3_aa: ASSFLGGLYEQY

d_call: NA
v_call: TRBV7-2
cdr3_aa: ASSFSFTTQETQY

d_call: TRBD1
v_call: TRBV7-8
cdr3_aa: ASSLGQGKSNEQF

d_call: NA
v_call: TRBV9
cdr3_aa: ASSAGYISGANVLT

d_call: NA
v_call: TRBV6-5
cdr3_aa: ARVPGLLAYEQY

d_call: TRBD1
v_call: TRBV19
cdr3_aa: ASNVGQGIVSEQY

d_call: NA
v_call: TRBV6-1
cdr3_aa: ASSEVRGYARVKEGYT

d_call: NA
v_call: TRBV6-5
cdr3_aa: ASAGGESNYGYT

d_call: TRBD2
v_call: TRBV2
cdr3_aa: ASSVRLAEF

d_call: NA
v_call: TRBV7-8
cdr3_aa: ASSQNRGHYGTDEQF

d_call: NA
v_call: TRBV6-4
cdr3_aa: ASSDSGQNTGELF

d_call: NA
v_call: TRBV5-6
cdr3_aa: ASRVPANYGYT

d_call: NA
v_call: TRBV5-1
cdr3_aa: ASSLRGASSGNTIY

d_call: NA
v_call: TRBV9
cdr3_aa: ASSARDGATNIQY

d_call: NA
v_call: TRBV7-2
cdr3_aa: ASSQGGARPPLYEQY

d_call: NA
v_call: TRBV6-1
cdr3_aa: ASSEVPGSGMAQY

d_call: NA
v_call: TRBV28
cdr3_aa: ASSLEQHSGNTIY

d_call: NA
v_call: TRBV27
cdr3_aa: ASSLIGVAQKNTEAF

d_call: NA
v_call: TRBV19
cdr3_aa: ASSISVWAGDGYT

d_call: NA
v_call: TRBV11-1
cdr3_aa: ASSLQGSETQY

d_call: NA
v_call: TRBV6-5
cdr3_aa: ASRTTLQGQPQH

d_call: TRBD2
v_call: TRBV9
cdr3_aa: ASSPELGTSGSPETQY

d_call: TRBD2
v_call: TRBV7-2
cdr3_aa: ASSLGLRTSGNEQF